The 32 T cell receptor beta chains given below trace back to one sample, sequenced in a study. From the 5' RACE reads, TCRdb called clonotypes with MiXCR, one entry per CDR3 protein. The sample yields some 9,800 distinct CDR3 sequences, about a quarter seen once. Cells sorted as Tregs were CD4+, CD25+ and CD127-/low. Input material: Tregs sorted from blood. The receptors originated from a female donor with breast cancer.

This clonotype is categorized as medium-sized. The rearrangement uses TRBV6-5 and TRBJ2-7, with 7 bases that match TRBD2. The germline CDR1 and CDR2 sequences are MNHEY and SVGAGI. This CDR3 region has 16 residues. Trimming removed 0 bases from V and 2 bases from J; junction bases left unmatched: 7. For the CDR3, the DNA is TGTGCCAGCAGTTACTCTCTTCGGGGGGTAACCTACGAGCAGTACTTC. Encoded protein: CASSYSLRGVTYEQYF.

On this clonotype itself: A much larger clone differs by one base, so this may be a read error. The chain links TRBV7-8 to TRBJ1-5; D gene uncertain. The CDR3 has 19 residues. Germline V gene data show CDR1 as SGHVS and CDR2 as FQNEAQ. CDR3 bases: TGTGCCGGCAGCTTAGCGAGCCCTCAGGTCCTACGGGGCAATCAGCCCCAGCATTTT. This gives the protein CAGSLASPQVLRGNQPQHF.

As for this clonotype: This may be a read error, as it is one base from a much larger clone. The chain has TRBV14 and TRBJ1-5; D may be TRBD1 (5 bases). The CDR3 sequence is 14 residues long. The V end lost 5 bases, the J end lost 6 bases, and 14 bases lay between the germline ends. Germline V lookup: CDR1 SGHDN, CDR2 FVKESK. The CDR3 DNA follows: TGTGCCAGCAGCGGGGGGTACGGTGGTCAGCCCCAGCATTTT. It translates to CASSGGYGGQPQHF.

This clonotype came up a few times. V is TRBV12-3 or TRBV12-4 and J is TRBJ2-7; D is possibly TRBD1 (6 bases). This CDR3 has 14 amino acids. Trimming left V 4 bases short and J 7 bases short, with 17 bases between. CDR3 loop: CASSSGHRASEQYF. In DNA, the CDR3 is TGTGCCAGCAGTTCCGGGCACAGGGCGAGTGAGCAGTACTTC.

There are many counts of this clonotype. The CDR3 region has the DNA TGCAGTGCTAGAGATTCCTTGGCACAGGGCGACACTGAAGCTTTCTTT. Translated: CSARDSLAQGDTEAFF. The chain is built from TRBV20-1 and TRBJ1-1; D might be TRBD1 (6 bases). The CDR3 has 16 residues. Per germline, CDR1 DFQATT and CDR2 SNEGSKA (reference sequence). Trimming pared 0 bases from V and 3 bases from J, leaving 17 bases between.

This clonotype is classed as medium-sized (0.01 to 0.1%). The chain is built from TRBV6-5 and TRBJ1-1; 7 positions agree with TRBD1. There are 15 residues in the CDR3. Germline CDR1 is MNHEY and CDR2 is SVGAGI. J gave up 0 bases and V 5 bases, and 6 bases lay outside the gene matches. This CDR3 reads CASSTPTGMNTEAFF. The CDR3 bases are TGTGCCAGCAGTACTCCGACAGGGATGAACACTGAAGCTTTCTTT.

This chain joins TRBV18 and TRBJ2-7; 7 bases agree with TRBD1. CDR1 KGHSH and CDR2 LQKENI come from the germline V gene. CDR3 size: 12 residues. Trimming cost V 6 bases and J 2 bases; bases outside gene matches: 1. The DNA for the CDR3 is TGTGCCAGCTCTGGACAGGCCTACGAGCAGTACTTC. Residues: CASSGQAYEQYF.

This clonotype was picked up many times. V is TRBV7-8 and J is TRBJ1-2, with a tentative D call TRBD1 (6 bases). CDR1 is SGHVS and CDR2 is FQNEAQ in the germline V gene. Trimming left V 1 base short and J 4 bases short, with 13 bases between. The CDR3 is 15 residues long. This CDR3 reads CASSLGAGEGYGYTF. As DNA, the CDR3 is TGTGCCAGCAGCTTAGGTGCAGGGGAGGGCTATGGCTACACCTTC.

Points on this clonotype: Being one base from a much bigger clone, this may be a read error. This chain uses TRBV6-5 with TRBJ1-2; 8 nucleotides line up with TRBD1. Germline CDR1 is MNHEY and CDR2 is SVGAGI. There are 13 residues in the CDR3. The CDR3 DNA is TGTGCCGGCAGCGCCGGGACAGGCCTTGGCTACACCTTC. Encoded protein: CAGSAGTGLGYTF.

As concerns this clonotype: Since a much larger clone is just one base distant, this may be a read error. The CDR3 loop is CASKAEGGARQPQHF. In DNA, the CDR3 is TGTGCCAGCAAGGCGGAGGGGGGGGCGCGTCAGCCCCAGCATTTT. The J gene is TRBJ1-5, the V gene TRBV6-5, with D possibly matching TRBD1 (6 bases). The CDR3 covers 15 residues. Trimming stripped 7 bases from V and 6 bases from J, with 19 bases between. Germline V gene data show CDR1 as MNHEY and CDR2 as SVGAGI.

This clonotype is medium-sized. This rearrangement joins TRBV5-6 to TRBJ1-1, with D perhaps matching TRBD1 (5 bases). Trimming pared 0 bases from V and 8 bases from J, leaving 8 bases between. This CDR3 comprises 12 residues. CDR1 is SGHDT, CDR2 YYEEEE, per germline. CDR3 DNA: TGTGCCAGCAGCTTGGGCCGGGGGGAAGCTTTCTTT. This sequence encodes CASSLGRGEAFF.

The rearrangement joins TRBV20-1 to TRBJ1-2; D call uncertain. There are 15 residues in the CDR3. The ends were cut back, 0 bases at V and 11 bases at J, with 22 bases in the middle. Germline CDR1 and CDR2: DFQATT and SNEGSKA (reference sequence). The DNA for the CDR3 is TGCAGTGCTAGAGATTTGATGCGGTGGGAAGGCTTTTACACCTTC. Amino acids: CSARDLMRWEGFYTF.

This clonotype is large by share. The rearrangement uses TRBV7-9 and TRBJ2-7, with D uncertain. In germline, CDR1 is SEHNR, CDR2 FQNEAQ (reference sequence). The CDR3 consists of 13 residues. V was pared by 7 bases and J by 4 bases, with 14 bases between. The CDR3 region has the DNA TGTGCCAGCACCCCGGGCCACGGGTACGAGCAGTACTTC. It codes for CASTPGHGYEQYF.

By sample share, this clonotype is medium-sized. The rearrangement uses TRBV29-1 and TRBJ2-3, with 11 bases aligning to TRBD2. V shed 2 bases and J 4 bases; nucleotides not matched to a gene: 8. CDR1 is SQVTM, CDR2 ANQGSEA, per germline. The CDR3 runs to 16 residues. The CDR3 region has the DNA TGCAGCGTTGAACCCCTCACTAGCGGGAGTGCAGATACGCAGTATTTT. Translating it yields CSVEPLTSGSADTQYF.

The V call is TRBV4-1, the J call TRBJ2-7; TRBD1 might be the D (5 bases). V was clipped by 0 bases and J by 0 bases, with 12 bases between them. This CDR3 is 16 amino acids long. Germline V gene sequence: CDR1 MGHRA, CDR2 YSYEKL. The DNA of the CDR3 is TGCGCCAGCAGCCAAGAGCAGGGTAGGAGCTCCTACGAGCAGTACTTC. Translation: CASSQEQGRSSYEQYF.

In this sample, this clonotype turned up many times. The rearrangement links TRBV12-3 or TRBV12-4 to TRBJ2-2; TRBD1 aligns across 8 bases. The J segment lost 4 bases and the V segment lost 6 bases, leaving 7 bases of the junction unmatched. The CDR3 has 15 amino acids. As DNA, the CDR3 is TGTGCCAGCAGAAGACAGGGGTCTGGCACCGGGGAGCTGTTTTTT. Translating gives CASRRQGSGTGELFF.

In DNA form, the CDR3 reads TGCAGTGCTAGAGATACTAGCGGGAGGGGTCCAAACATTCAGTACTTC. Translating gives CSARDTSGRGPNIQYF. V is TRBV20-1 and J is TRBJ2-4; 13 positions agree with TRBD2. With V trimmed by 0 bases and J by 6 bases, 5 bases remained unmatched. CDR1 is DFQATT and CDR2 is SNEGSKA in the germline V gene (reference sequence). This CDR3 comprises 16 residues.

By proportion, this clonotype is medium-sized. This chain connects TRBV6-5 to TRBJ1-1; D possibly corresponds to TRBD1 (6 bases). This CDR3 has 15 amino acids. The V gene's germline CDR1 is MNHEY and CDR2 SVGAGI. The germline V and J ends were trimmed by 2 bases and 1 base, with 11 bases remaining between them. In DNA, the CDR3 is TGTGCCAGCAGTTACCCCGGACAGCCGAACACTGAAGCTTTCTTT. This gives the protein CASSYPGQPNTEAFF.

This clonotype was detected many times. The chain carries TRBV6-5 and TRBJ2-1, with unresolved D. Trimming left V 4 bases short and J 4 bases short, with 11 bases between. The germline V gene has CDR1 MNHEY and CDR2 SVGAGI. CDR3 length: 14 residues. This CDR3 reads CASSSHRSYNEQFF. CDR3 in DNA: TGTGCCAGCAGTTCCCATCGTAGTTACAATGAGCAGTTCTTC.

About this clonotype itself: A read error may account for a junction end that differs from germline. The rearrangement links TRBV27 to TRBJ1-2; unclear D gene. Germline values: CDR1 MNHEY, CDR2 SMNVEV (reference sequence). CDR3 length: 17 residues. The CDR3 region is CDSSPRGRGASNYGYTF. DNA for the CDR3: TGTGACAGCAGTCCCCGAGGCCGGGGAGCTTCTAACTATGGCTACACCTTC.

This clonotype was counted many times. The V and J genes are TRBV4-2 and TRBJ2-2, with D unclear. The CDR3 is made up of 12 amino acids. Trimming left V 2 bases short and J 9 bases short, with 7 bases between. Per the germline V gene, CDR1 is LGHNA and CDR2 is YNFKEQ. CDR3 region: CASSQLNRELFF. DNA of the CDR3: TGTGCCAGCAGCCAACTCAATCGGGAGCTGTTTTTT.

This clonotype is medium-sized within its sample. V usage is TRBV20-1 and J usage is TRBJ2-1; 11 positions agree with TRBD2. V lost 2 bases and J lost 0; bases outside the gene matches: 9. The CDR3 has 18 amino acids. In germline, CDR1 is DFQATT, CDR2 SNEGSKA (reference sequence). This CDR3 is CSARKTSGTVSSYNEQFF. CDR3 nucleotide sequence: TGCAGTGCTAGAAAGACTAGCGGGACAGTGAGCTCCTACAATGAGCAGTTCTTC.

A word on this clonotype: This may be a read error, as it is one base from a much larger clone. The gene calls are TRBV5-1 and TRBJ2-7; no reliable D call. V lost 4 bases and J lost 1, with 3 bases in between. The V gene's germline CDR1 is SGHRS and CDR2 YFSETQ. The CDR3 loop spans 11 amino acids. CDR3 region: CASSTSYEQYF. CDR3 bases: TGCGCCAGCAGCACTTCCTACGAGCAGTACTTC.

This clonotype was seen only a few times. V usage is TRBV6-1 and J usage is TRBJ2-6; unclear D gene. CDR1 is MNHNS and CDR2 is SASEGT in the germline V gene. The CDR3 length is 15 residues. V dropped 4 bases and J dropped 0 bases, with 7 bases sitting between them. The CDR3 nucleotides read TGTGCCAGCAGTGGAAGGGACTCTGGGGCCAACGTCCTGACTTTC. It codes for CASSGRDSGANVLTF.

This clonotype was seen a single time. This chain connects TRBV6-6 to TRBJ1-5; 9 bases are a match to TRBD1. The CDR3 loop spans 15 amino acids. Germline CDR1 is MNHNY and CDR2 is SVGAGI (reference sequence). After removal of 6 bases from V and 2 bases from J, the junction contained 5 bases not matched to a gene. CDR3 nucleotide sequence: TGTGCCAGCAGCCACAGGGGGCTGGGCAATCAGCCCCAGCATTTT. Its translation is CASSHRGLGNQPQHF.

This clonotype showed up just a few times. CDR3 nucleotides: TGTGCCACCGTCGGGGGGTCGCGTACAGATACGCAGTATTTT. Translation: CATVGGSRTDTQYF. This sequence joins TRBV15 and TRBJ2-3; 7 positions match TRBD2. The CDR3 contains 14 residues. In germline, CDR1 is LNHNV, CDR2 YYDKDF (reference sequence). The V gene end was trimmed by 8 bases and the J gene end by 3 bases; junction bases not matched to a gene: 8.

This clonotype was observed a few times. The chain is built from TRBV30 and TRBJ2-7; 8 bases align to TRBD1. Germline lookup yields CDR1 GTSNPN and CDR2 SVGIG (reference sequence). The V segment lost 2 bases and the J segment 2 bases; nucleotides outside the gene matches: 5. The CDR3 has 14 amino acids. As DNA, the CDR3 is TGTGCCTGGAGTAAACAGGGGGAGGCCTACGAGCAGTACTTC. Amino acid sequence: CAWSKQGEAYEQYF.

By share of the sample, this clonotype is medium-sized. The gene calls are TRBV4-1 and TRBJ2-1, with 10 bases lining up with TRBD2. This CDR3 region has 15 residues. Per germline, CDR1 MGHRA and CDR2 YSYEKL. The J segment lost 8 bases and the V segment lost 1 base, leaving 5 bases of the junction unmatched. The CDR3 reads CASSQGLTSGDEQFF. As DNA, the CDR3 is TGCGCCAGCAGCCAAGGGCTAACTAGCGGGGATGAGCAGTTCTTC.

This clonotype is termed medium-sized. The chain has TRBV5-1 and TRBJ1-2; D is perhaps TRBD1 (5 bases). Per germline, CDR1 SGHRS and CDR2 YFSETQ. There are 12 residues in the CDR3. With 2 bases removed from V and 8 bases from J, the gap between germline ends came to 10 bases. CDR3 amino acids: CASSFGDEGYTF. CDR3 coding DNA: TGCGCCAGCAGCTTCGGGGACGAGGGCTACACCTTC.

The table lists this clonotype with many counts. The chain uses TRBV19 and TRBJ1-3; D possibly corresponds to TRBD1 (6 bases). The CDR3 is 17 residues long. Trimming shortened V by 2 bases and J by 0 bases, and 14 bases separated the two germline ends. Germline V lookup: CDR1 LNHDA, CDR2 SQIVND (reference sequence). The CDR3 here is CASSIHGGLASGNTIYF. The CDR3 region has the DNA TGTGCCAGTAGTATACACGGGGGGCTTGCCTCTGGAAACACCATATATTTT.

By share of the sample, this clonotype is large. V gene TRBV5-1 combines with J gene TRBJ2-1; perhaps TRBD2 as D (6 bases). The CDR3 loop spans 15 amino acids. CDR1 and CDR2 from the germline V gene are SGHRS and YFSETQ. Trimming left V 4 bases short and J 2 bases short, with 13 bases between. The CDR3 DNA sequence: TGCGCCAGCAGCCGTGGACTACCAACCTACAATGAGCAGTTCTTC. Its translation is CASSRGLPTYNEQFF.

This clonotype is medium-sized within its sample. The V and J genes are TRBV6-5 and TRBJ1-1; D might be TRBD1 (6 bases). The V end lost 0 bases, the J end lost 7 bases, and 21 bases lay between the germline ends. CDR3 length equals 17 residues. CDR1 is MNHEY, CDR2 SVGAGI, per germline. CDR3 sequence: CASSYSIPGAPGDEAFF. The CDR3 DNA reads TGTGCCAGCAGTTACTCGATCCCAGGGGCCCCGGGCGATGAAGCTTTCTTT.